These T cell receptor beta chains were read from a single sample in a study of blood T cell repertoires in COVID-19. The repertoire was sequenced with immunoSEQ multiplex PCR; TCRdb's copy has only in-frame clones and lacks some. This table holds more than 65,000 clones, approximately 83% found once. Sequenced: peripheral blood. These receptors were obtained from a man aged 25 to 45 with COVID-19, enrolled during active disease. CDR3s include the opening cysteine and the closing phenylalanine or tryptophan. A D gene is named only where the DNA matches it firmly. Clone size appears in some rows only: once, few, many, or a class for an expanded clone.

clone size | J gene | V gene | D gene | CDR3 protein | CDR3 DNA
NA | TRBJ2-5 | TRBV5-8 | TRBD2 | CASSPSGRVGETQYF | TGTGCCAGCAGCCCCAGCGGGAGGGTAGGGGAGACCCAGTACTTC
NA | TRBJ2-1 | TRBV28 | NA | CASSRRDPSYNEQFF | TGTGCCAGCAGTCGGCGGGACCCCTCCTACAATGAGCAGTTCTTC
NA | TRBJ1-1 | TRBV4-2 | NA | CASSQDVEGPISEAFF | TGTGCCAGCAGCCAAGACGTCGAGGGCCCGATCTCTGAAGCTTTCTTT
NA | TRBJ2-7 | TRBV5-1 | TRBD1 | CASSLEGAAYEQYF | TGCGCCAGCAGCTTGGAGGGGGCAGCCTACGAGCAGTACTTC
NA | TRBJ2-1 | TRBV19 | TRBD2 | CASSLESGMGNEQFF | TGTGCCAGTAGTTTGGAGAGCGGGATGGGCAATGAGCAGTTCTTC
NA | TRBJ1-5 | TRBV6-1 | NA | CASSEARGKNQPQHF | TGTGCCAGCAGTGAAGCGAGGGGGAAAAATCAGCCCCAGCATTTT
NA | TRBJ2-7 | TRBV9 | NA | CASSVRDRSHEQYF | TGTGCCAGCAGCGTCCGAGACAGGTCTCACGAGCAGTACTTC
NA | TRBJ2-7 | TRBV11-2 | NA | CASSLDVSWPRTYEQYF | TGTGCCAGCAGCTTAGACGTTTCTTGGCCCCGTACCTACGAGCAGTACTTC
few | TRBJ2-7 | TRBV3-1/TRBV3-2 | TRBD2 | CASSPTSGRATYEQYF | TGTGCCAGCAGCCCTACAAGCGGGAGGGCTACCTACGAGCAGTACTTC
NA | TRBJ2-7 | TRBV5-8 | NA | CASSGRDRESYEQYF | TGTGCCAGCAGCGGCCGCGACCGGGAGTCCTACGAGCAGTACTTC
NA | TRBJ2-2 | TRBV6-4 | NA | CASSLTPAHTGELFF | TGTGCCAGCAGTCTCACTCCTGCGCACACCGGGGAGCTGTTTTTT
NA | TRBJ2-1 | TRBV6-5 | TRBD1 | CASSPPGGSNEQFF | TGTGCCAGCAGTCCCCCAGGGGGTAGCAATGAGCAGTTCTTC
NA | TRBJ2-7 | TRBV3-1/TRBV3-2 | TRBD2 | CASSQGVLAGVISYEQYF | TGTGCCAGCAGCCAAGGTGTACTAGCGGGAGTAATATCCTACGAGCAGTACTTC
NA | TRBJ2-3 | TRBV6-4 | TRBD2 | CASSDVSGSADTQYF | TGTGCCAGCAGTGACGTTAGCGGGAGCGCAGATACGCAGTATTTT